The sequence of this TCR beta chain was determined in a study of cytomegalovirus exposure and HLA in healthy donors. In germline, CDR1 is SEHNR, CDR2 FQNEAQ (reference sequence). The CDR3 consists of 14 residues. The junction had 0 bases not matched to a gene; V was cut back by 1 base and J by 5 bases. Researchers ran the PCR with 60 Vbeta and 13 Jbeta primers. Clones were sequenced by immunoSEQ multiplex PCR, and TCRdb holds only the in-frame ones, with some missing. The data hold around 140,000 clones, with 70% to 85% observed a single time. This rearrangement joins TRBV7-9 to TRBJ2-1, with 9 bases identical to TRBD2. Sequenced input: PBMCs. The TCR comes from a male donor in good health and CMV-seronegative. The CDR3 loop is CASSLGLADNEQFF. CDR3 DNA sequence: TGTGCCAGCAGCTTAGGACTAGCGGACAATGAGCAGTTCTTC.